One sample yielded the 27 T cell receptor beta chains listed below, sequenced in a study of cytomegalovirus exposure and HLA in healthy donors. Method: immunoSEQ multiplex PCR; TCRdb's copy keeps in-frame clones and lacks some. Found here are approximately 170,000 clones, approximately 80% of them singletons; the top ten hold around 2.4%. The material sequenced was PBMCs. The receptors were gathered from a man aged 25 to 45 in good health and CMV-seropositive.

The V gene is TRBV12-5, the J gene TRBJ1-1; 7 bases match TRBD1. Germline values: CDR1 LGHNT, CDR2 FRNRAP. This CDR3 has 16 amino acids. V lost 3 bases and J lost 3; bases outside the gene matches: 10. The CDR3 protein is CASGLLTGVRYTEAFF. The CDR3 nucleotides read TGTGCTAGTGGTTTACTTACAGGGGTCCGCTACACTGAAGCTTTCTTT.

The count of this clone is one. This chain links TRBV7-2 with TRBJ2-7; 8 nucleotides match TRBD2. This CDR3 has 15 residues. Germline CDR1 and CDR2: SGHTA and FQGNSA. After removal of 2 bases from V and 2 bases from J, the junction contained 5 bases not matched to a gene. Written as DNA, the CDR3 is TGTGCCAGCAGCTTATCAGCGGGGGAGACCTACGAGCAGTACTTC. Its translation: CASSLSAGETYEQYF.

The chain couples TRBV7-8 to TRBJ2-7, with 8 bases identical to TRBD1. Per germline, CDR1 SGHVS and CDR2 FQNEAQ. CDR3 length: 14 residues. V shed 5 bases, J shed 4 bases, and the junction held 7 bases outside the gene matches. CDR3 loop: CASSRMQGAYEQYF. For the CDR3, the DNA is TGTGCCAGCAGCCGCATGCAGGGGGCTTACGAGCAGTACTTC. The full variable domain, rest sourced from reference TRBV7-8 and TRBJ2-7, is GAGVSQSPRYKVAKRGQDVALRCDPISGHVSLFWYQQALGQGPEFLTYFQNEAQLDKSGLPSDRFFAERPEGSVSTLKIQRTQQEDSAVYLCASSRMQGAYEQYFGPGTRLTVT.

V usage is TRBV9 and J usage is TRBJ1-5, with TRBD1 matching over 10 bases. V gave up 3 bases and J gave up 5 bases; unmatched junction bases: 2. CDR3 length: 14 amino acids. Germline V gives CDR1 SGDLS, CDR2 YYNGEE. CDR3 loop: CASSADRGYQPQHF. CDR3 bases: TGTGCCAGCAGCGCGGACAGGGGGTATCAGCCCCAGCATTTT.

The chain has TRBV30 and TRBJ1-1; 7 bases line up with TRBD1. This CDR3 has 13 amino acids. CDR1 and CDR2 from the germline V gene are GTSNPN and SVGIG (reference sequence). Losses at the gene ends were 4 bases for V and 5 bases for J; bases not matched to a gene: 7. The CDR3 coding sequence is TGTGCCTGGACCGAAGGGGGCCGGACTGAAGCTTTCTTT. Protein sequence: CAWTEGGRTEAFF.

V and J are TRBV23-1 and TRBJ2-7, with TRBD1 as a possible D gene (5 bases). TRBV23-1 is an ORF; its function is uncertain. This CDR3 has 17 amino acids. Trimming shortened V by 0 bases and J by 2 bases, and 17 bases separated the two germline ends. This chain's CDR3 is CASSQSSGEDMAYEQYF. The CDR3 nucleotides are TGCGCCAGCAGTCAATCGAGTGGTGAGGACATGGCCTACGAGCAGTACTTC.

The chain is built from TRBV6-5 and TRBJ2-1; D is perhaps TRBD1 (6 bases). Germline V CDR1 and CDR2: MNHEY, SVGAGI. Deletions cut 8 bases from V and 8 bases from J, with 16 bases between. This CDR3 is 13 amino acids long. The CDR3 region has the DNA TGTGCCAGCGGTCCTCCAGGGGATTATGAGCAGTTCTTC. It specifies CASGPPGDYEQFF.

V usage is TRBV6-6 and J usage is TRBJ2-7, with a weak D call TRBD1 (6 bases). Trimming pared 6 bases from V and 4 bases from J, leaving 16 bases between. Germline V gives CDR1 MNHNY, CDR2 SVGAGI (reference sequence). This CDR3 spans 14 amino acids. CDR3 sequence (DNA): TGTGCCAGCAGGCCCGGGACAAAAAAATACGAGCAGTACTTC. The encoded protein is CASRPGTKKYEQYF.

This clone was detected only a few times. The chain's CDR3 is CAWRLRGGETQYF. The DNA for the CDR3 is TGTGCCTGGAGGCTCAGGGGCGGAGAGACCCAGTACTTC. This chain connects TRBV30 to TRBJ2-5; perhaps TRBD1 as D (6 bases). This CDR3 contains 13 residues. Germline V gene sequence: CDR1 GTSNPN, CDR2 SVGIG (reference sequence). Trimming left V 3 bases short and J 4 bases short, with 12 bases between.

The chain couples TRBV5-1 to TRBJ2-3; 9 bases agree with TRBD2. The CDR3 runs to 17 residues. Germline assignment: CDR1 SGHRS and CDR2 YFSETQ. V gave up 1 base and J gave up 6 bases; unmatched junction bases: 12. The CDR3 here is CASSLSAVSGGGDTQYF. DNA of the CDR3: TGCGCCAGCAGCTTGAGCGCGGTTAGCGGGGGTGGTGATACGCAGTATTTT.

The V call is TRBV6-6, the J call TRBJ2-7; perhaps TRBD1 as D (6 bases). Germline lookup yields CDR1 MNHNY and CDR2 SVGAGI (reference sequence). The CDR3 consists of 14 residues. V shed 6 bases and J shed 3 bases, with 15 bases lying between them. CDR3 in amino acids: CASRSNDRFYEQYF. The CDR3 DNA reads TGTGCCAGCAGATCAAACGACAGGTTCTACGAGCAGTACTTC.

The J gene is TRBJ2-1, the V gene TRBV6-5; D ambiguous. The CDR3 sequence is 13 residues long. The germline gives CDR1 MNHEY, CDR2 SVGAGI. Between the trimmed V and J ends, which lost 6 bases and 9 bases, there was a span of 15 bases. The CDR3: CASSLSPPGEQFF. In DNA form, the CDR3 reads TGTGCCAGCAGCCTGTCCCCCCCGGGTGAGCAGTTCTTC.

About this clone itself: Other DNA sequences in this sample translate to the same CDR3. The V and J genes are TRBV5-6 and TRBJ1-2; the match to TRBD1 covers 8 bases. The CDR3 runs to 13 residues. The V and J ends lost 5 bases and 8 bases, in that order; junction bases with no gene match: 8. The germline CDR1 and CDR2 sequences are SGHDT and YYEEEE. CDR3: CASRPQGASGYTF. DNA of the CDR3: TGTGCCAGCAGACCGCAGGGGGCATCCGGCTACACCTTC.

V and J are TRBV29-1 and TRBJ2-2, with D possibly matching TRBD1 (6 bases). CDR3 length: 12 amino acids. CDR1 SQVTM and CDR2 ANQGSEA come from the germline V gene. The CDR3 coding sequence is TGCAGTTACAGGGATTTGCCCGGGGAGCTGTTTTTT. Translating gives CSYRDLPGELFF.

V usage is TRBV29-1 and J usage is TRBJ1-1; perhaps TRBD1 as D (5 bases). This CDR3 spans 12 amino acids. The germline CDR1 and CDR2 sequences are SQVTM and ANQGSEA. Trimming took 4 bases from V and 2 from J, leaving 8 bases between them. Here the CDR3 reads CSVAGINTEAFF. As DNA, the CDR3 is TGCAGCGTTGCAGGGATTAACACTGAAGCTTTCTTT.

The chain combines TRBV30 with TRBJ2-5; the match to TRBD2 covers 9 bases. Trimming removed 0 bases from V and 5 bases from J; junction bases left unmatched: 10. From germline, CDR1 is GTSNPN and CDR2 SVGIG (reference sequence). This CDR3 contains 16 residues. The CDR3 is CAWSVLAGGYGETQYF. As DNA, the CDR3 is TGTGCCTGGAGTGTACTGGCGGGGGGGTATGGGGAGACCCAGTACTTC. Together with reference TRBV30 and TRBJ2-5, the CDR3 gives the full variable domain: SQTIHQWPATLVQPVGSPLSLECTVEGTSNPNLYWYRQAAGRGLQLLFYSVGIGQISSEVPQNLSASRPQDRQFILSSKKLLLSDSGFYLCAWSVLAGGYGETQYFGPGTRLLVL.

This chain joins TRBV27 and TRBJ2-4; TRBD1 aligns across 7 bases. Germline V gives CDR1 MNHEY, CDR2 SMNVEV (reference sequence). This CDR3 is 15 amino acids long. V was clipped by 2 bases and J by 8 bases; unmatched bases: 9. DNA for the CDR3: TGTGCCAGCAGTTTAGCCTCACAGGGGCGAGACATTCAGTACTTC. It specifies CASSLASQGRDIQYF.

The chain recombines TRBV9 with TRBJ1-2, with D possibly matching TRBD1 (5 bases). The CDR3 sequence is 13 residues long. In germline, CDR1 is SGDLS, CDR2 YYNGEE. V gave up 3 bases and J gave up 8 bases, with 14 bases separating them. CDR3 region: CASSAPRTRGYTF. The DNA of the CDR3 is TGTGCCAGCAGCGCACCCAGGACACGGGGCTACACCTTC.

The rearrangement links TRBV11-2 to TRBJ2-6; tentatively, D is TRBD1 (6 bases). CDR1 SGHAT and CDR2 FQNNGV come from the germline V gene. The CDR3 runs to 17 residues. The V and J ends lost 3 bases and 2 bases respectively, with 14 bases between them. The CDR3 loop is CASSFGTPDTGANVLTF. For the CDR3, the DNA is TGTGCCAGCAGCTTTGGGACACCTGATACTGGGGCCAACGTCCTGACTTTC. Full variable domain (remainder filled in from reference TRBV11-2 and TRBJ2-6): EAGVAQSPRYKIIEKRQSVAFWCNPISGHATLYWYQQILGQGPKLLIQFQNNGVVDDSQLPKDRFSAERLKGVDSTLKIQPAKLEDSAVYLCASSFGTPDTGANVLTFGAGSRLTVL.

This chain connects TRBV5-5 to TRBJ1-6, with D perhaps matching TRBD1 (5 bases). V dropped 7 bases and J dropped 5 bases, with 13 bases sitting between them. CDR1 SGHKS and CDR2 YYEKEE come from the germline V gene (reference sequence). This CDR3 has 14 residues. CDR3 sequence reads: CASSQDTNNSPLHF. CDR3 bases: TGTGCCAGCTCCCAGGACACGAATAATTCACCCCTCCACTTT.

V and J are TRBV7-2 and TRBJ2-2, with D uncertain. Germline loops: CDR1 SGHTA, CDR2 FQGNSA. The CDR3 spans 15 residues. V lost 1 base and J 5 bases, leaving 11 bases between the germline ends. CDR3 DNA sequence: TGTGCCAGCAGCTTAGAAAGCCCAGGTACCGGGGAGCTGTTTTTT. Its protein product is CASSLESPGTGELFF.

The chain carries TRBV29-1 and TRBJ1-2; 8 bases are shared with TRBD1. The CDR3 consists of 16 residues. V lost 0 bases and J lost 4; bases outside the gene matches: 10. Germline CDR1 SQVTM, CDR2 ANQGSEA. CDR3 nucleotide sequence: TGCAGCGTTGAAGATCGGCAGGTCACAGGGGGCTATGGCTACACCTTC. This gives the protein CSVEDRQVTGGYGYTF.

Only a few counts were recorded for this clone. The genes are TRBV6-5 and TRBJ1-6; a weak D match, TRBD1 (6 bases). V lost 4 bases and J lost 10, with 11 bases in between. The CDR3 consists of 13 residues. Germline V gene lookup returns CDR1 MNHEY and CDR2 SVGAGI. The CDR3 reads CASSSQGFSPLHF. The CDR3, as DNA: TGTGCCAGCAGTTCACAGGGATTCTCACCCCTCCACTTT.

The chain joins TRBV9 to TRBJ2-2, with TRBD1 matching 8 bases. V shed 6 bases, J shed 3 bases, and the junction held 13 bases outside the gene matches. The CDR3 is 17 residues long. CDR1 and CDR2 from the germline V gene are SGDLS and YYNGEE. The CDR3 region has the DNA TGTGCCAGCAATAGCAGGCCGGACAGGGCGGACACCGGGGAGCTGTTTTTT. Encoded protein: CASNSRPDRADTGELFF.

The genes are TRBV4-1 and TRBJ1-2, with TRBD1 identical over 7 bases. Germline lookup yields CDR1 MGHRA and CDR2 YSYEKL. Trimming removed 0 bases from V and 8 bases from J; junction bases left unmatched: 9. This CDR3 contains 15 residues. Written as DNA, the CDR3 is TGCGCCAGCAGCCAAGAGGACAGGCCAACGGGGGGCTACACCTTC. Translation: CASSQEDRPTGGYTF.

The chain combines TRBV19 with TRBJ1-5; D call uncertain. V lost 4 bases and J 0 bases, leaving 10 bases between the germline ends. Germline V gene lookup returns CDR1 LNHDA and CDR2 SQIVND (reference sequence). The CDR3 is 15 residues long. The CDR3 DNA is TGTGCCAGTAGTACTTCCAGTTATAGCAATCAGCCCCAGCATTTT. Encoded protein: CASSTSSYSNQPQHF.

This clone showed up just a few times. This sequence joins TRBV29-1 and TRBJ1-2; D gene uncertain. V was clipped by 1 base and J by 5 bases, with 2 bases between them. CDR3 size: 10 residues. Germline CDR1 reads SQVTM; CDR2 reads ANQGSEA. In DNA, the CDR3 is TGCAGCGTTGAAGCATATGGCTACACCTTC. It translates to CSVEAYGYTF. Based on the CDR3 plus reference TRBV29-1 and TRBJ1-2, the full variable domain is SAVISQKPSRDICQRGTSLTIQCQVDSQVTMMFWYRQQPGQSLTLIATANQGSEATYESGFVIDKFPISRPNLTFSTLTVSNMSPEDSSIYLCSVEAYGYTFGSGTRLTVV.